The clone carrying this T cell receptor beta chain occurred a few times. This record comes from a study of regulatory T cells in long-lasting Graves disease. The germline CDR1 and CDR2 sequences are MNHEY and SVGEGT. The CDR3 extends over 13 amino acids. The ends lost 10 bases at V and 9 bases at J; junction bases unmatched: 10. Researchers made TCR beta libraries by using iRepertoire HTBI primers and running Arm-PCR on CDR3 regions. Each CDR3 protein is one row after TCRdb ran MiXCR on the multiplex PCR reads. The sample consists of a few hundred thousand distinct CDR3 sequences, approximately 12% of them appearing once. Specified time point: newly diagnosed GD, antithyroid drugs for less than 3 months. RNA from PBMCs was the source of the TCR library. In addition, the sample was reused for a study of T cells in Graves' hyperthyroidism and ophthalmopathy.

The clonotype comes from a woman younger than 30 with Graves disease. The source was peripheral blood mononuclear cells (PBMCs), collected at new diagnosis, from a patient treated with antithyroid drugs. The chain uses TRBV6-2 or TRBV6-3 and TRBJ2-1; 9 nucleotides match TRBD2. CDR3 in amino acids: CATRAGGRFEQFF. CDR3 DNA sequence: TGTGCCACCCGGGCGGGAGGGCGATTTGAGCAGTTCTTC.